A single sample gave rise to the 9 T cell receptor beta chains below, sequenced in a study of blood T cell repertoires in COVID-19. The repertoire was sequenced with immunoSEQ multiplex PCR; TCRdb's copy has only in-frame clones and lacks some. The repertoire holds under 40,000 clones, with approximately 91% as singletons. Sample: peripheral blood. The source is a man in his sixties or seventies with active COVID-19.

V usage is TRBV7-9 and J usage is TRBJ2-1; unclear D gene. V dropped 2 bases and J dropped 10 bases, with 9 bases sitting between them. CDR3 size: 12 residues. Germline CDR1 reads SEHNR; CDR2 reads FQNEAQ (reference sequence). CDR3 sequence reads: CASSLMSNEQFF. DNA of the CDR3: TGTGCCAGCAGCTTAATGTCTAACGAGCAGTTCTTC.

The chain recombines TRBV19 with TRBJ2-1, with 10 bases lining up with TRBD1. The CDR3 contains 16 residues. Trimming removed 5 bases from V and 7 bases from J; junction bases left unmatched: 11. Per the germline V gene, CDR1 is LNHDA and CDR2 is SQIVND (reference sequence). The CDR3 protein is CASSSSGTGERNEQFF. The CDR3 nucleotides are TGTGCCAGTAGTTCGAGCGGGACAGGGGAACGAAATGAGCAGTTCTTC.

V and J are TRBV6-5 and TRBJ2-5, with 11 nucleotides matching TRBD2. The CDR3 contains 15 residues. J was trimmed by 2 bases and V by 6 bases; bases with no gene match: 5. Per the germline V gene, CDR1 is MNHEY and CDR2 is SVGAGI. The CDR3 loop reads CASRRTSGPQETQYF. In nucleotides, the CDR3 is TGTGCCAGCAGGAGGACTAGCGGGCCTCAAGAGACCCAGTACTTC.

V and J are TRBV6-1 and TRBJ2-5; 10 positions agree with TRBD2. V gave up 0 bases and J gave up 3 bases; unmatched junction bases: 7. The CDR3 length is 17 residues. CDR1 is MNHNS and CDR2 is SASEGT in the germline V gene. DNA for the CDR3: TGTGCCAGCAGTGAAGCTAGCGGGGGGACAAGAAAAGAGACCCAGTACTTC. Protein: CASSEASGGTRKETQYF.

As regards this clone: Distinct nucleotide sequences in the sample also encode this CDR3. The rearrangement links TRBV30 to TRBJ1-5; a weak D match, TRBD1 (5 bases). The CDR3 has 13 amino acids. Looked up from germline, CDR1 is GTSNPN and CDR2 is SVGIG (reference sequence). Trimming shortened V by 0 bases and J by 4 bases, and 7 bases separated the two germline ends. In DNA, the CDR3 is TGTGCCTGGAGTGTGCAGGGAAATCAGCCCCAGCATTTT. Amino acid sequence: CAWSVQGNQPQHF. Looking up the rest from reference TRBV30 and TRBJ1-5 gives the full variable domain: SQTIHQWPATLVQPVGSPLSLECTVEGTSNPNLYWYRQAAGRGLQLLFYSVGIGQISSEVPQNLSASRPQDRQFILSSKKLLLSDSGFYLCAWSVQGNQPQHFGDGTRLSIL.

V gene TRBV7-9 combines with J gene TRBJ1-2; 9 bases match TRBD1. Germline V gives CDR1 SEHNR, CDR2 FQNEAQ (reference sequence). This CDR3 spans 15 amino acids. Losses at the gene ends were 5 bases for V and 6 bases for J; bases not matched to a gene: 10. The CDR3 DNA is TGTGCCAGCAGCGACGCCGGGACAGGGCCTGATGGCTACACCTTC. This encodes CASSDAGTGPDGYTF.

The CDR3 here is CASSFGLANTDTQYF. The CDR3 DNA is TGTGCCAGTAGTTTCGGACTAGCGAACACAGATACGCAGTATTTT. The chain carries TRBV19 and TRBJ2-3; 9 nucleotides agree with TRBD2. CDR3 length: 15 amino acids. From germline, CDR1 is LNHDA and CDR2 SQIVND (reference sequence). After removal of 5 bases from V and 2 bases from J, the junction contained 5 bases not matched to a gene. Filled out from reference TRBV19 and TRBJ2-3, the complete variable domain reads DGGITQSPKYLFRKEGQNVTLSCEQNLNHDAMYWYRQDPGQGLRLIYYSQIVNDFQKGDIAEGYSVSREKKESFPLTVTSAQKNPTAFYLCASSFGLANTDTQYFGPGTRLTVL.

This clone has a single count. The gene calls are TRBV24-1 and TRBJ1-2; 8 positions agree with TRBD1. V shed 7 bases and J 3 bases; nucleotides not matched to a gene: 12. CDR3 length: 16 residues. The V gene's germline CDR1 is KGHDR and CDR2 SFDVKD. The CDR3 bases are TGTGCCACCAGACCCGGGACAGGTAGCGGGCACTATGGCTACACCTTC. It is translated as CATRPGTGSGHYGYTF.

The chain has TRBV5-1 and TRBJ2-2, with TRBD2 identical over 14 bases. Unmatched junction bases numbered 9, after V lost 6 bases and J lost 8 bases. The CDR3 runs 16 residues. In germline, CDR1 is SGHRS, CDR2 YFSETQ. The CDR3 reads CASNPGLAGATGELFF. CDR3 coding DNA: TGCGCCAGCAACCCGGGACTAGCGGGAGCTACTGGGGAGCTGTTTTTT.